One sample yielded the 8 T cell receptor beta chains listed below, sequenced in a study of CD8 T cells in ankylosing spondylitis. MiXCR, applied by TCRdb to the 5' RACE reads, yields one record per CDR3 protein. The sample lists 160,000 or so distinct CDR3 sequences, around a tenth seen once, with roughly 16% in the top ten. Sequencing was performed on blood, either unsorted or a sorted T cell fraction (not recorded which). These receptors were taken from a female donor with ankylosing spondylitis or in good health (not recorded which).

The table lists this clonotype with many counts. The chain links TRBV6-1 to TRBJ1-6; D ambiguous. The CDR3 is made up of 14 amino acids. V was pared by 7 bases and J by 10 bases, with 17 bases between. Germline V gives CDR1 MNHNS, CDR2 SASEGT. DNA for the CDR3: TGTGCCAGCACCCCCGCAGGTCGAGAATCACCCCTCCACTTT. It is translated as CASTPAGRESPLHF.

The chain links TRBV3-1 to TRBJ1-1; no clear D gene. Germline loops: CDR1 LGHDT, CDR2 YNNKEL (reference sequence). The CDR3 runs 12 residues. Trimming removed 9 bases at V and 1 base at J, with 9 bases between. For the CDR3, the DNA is TGTGCCAGTGGTTGGGGGAACACTGAAGCTTTCTTT. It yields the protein CASGWGNTEAFF.

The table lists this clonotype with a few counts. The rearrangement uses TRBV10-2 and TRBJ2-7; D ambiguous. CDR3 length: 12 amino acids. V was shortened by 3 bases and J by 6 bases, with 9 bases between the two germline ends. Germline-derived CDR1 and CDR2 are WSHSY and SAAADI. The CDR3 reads CASSETPPEQYF. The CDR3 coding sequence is TGCGCCAGCAGTGAAACCCCCCCCGAGCAGTACTTC.

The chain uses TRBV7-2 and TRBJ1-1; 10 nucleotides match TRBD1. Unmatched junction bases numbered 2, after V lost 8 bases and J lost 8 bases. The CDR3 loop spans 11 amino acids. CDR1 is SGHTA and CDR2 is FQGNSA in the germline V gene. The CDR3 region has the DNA TGTGCCAGCGACAGGGGGCAAGAAGCTTTCTTT. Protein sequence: CASDRGQEAFF.

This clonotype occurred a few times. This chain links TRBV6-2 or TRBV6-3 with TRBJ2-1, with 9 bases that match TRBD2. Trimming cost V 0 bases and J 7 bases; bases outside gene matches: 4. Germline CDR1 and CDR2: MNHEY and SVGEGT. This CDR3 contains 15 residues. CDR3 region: CASSYSPAGGNEQFF. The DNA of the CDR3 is TGTGCCAGCAGTTACTCTCCAGCGGGAGGAAATGAGCAGTTCTTC.

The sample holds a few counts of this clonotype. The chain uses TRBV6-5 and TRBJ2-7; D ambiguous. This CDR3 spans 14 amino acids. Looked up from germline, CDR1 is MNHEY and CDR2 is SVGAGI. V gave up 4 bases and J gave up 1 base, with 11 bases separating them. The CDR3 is CASSSPPVSYEQYF. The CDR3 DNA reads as TGTGCCAGCAGTTCCCCCCCGGTATCCTACGAGCAGTACTTC.

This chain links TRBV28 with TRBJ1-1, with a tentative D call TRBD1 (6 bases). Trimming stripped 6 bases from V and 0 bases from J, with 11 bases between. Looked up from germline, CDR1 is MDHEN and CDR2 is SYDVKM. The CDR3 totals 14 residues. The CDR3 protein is CASRAGALNTEAFF. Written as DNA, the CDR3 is TGTGCCAGCAGAGCGGGGGCATTGAACACTGAAGCTTTCTTT.

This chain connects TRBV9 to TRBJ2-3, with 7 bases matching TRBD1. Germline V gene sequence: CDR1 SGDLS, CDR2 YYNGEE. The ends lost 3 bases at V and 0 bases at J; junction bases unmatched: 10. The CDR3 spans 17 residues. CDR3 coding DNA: TGTGCCAGCAGCGAGGGGACAGCCTGGACTAGCACAGATACGCAGTATTTT. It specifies CASSEGTAWTSTDTQYF. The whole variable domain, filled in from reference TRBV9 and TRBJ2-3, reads DSGVTQTPKHLITATGQRVTLRCSPRSGDLSVYWYQQSLDQGLQFLIQYYNGEERAKGNILERFSAQQFPDLHSELNLSSLELGDSALYFCASSEGTAWTSTDTQYFGPGTRLTVL.